Here is one T cell receptor (beta chain) with its context. Its specificity is unknown. This specimen comes from a study of cytomegalovirus exposure and HLA in healthy donors. Across the study: Per a later analysis, the 666 first-cohort and approximately 120 validation repertoires shared one platform.

The CDR3 has 15 amino acids. Per the germline V gene, CDR1 is SGHRS and CDR2 is YFSETQ. Unmatched junction bases numbered 9, after V lost 4 bases and J lost 5 bases. Method: immunoSEQ multiplex PCR; TCRdb's copy keeps in-frame clones and lacks some. The sample shows around 150,000 clones, 85% to 90% of them seen only once. Overall study findings and caveats: It was about 150 TCR beta chains that were listed as cytomegalovirus-associated. The tendency of first-cohort TCR clusters to co-occur in the 120 or so validation repertoires was identified by a subsequent analysis.

V is TRBV5-1 and J is TRBJ2-5; 9 bases agree with TRBD1. The TCR sequence derives from a man between 18 and 29 years old in good health and CMV-seronegative. The material sequenced was PBMCs. CDR3 in amino acids: CASSPGQGKEETQYF. The CDR3 bases are TGCGCCAGCAGCCCAGGACAGGGGAAAGAGGAGACCCAGTACTTC.